This T cell receptor beta chain originates from a study of T cell repertoires in cytomegalovirus infection. There are 13 residues in the CDR3. The V gene lost 9 bases and the J gene lost 9 bases, with 21 bases spanning the gap. Germline CDR1 and CDR2: SGHTA and FQGTGA. This clonotype has only a few counts. The antigen is undetermined. TCRdb recomputed calls from the reads with MiXCR, one row per CDR3 protein. The sample comprises under 200,000 distinct CDR3 sequences, about 20% of which are singletons, and under 30% rests with the top ten. The rearrangement links TRBV7-3 to TRBJ2-7; the D gene is possibly TRBD2 (5 bases). The sequencing used CD8+ T cells from cultured PBMCs, collected from culture after CMV antigen stimulation. The TCR originated in a human donor in good health (CMV status not recorded). Some clones in this sample may be carry-over from other donors' samples. The CDR3 sequence: CASGPSANGVQYF. CDR3 nucleotides: TGTGCCAGTGGGCCCTCCGCGAACGGGGTGCAGTACTTC.